Presented here are 26 T cell receptor beta chains from one specimen sequenced in a study of blood T cell repertoires in COVID-19. Clones were read by immunoSEQ multiplex PCR, and TCRdb kept only the in-frame ones, dropping some. The sample comprises 150,000 to 200,000 clones, 75% to 85% of which are singletons, and approximately 6% rests with the top ten. Sample: PBMCs or T cells enriched from blood (not recorded which). The receptor set was obtained from a man in his forties who had recovered from COVID-19.

The genes are TRBV7-2 and TRBJ2-1; 13 nucleotides match TRBD2. This CDR3 contains 16 residues. Germline CDR1 is SGHTA and CDR2 is FQGNSA. V trimming: 4 bases; J trimming: 8 bases; junction bases outside the gene matches: 8. The CDR3 loop is CASSSSGTSGVHEQFF. CDR3 coding DNA: TGTGCCAGCAGCTCATCCGGGACTAGCGGGGTACATGAGCAGTTCTTC.

There are a few counts of this clone. The chain recombines TRBV11-2 with TRBJ2-5; TRBD2 is a possible D gene (6 bases). CDR1 and CDR2 from the germline V gene are SGHAT and FQNNGV. The CDR3 runs 15 residues. Trimming cost V 5 bases and J 1 base, with 14 bases left between them. The CDR3 here is CASSQTGTRQETQYF. CDR3 bases: TGTGCCAGCAGCCAAACCGGGACTCGCCAAGAGACCCAGTACTTC.

The chain is built from TRBV13 and TRBJ1-1, with D uncertain. The germline V and J ends were trimmed by 0 bases and 10 bases, with 15 bases remaining between them. Germline V gene lookup returns CDR1 PRHDT and CDR2 FYEKMQ (reference sequence). The CDR3 has 14 residues. CDR3 in DNA: TGTGCCAGCAGCTTAGGGGCGGCTGCACATGGAGCTTTCTTT. Its translation: CASSLGAAAHGAFF.

The chain combines TRBV24-1 with TRBJ2-1, with 9 positions matching TRBD1. The CDR3 is made up of 16 amino acids. The V gene's germline CDR1 is KGHDR and CDR2 SFDVKD. The junction had 6 bases not matched to a gene; V was cut back by 1 base and J by 6 bases. The CDR3 protein is CATSDFPGQGINEQFF. The CDR3, as DNA: TGTGCCACCAGTGATTTTCCCGGACAGGGGATCAATGAGCAGTTCTTC.

The CDR3 loop reads CSAGGGKGGYTF. In DNA, the CDR3 is TGCAGCGCCGGGGGAGGGAAAGGTGGCTACACCTTC. The chain uses TRBV29-1 and TRBJ1-2; D might be TRBD1 (5 bases). Germline loops: CDR1 SQVTM, CDR2 ANQGSEA. Trimming pared 7 bases from V and 7 bases from J, leaving 16 bases between. The length of the CDR3 is 12 residues.

The chain employs TRBV1 and TRBJ1-5. TRBV1 is described as a pseudogene. The CDR3 has 14 residues. This CDR3 reads CTSSIVRRYQPQHF. CDR3 DNA sequence: TGCACCAGCAGCATCGTCCGGCGGTATCAGCCCCAGCATTTT.

This chain joins TRBV18 and TRBJ1-4; 10 nucleotides agree with TRBD1. The CDR3 spans 15 residues. Looked up from germline, CDR1 is KGHSH and CDR2 is LQKENI. After removal of 3 bases from V and 5 bases from J, the junction contained 3 bases not matched to a gene. In DNA form, the CDR3 reads TGTGCCAGCTCACCGACGGGACAGGGGAATGAAAAACTGTTTTTT. Amino acid sequence: CASSPTGQGNEKLFF.

The rearrangement joins TRBV5-6 to TRBJ1-2; D is possibly TRBD1 (5 bases). CDR1 is SGHDT and CDR2 is YYEEEE in the germline V gene. The CDR3 totals 15 residues. The ends were cut back, 1 base at V and 4 bases at J, with 14 bases in the middle. The CDR3 loop is CASSLLGGGIYGYTF. Written as DNA, the CDR3 is TGTGCCAGCAGCTTGTTAGGCGGGGGAATCTATGGCTACACCTTC. Full variable domain (remainder filled in from reference TRBV5-6 and TRBJ1-2): DAGVTQSPTHLIKTRGQQVTLRCSPKSGHDTVSWYQQALGQGPQFIFQYYEEEERQRGNFPDRFSGHQFPNYSSELNVNALLLGDSALYLCASSLLGGGIYGYTFGSGTRLTVV.

The V call is TRBV7-9, the J call TRBJ2-5; TRBD1 matches at 7 bases. The CDR3 extends over 18 amino acids. From germline, CDR1 is SEHNR and CDR2 FQNEAQ (reference sequence). V lost 6 bases to trimming and J lost 5 bases; unmatched junction nucleotides: 21. The DNA of the CDR3 is TGTGCCAGCAGGTCGCCGAAGGGGGCCGCTTCGTTTAAGGAGACCCAGTACTTC. This sequence encodes CASRSPKGAASFKETQYF.

This sequence joins TRBV28 and TRBJ1-2, with a possible D match to TRBD1 (5 bases). Germline V gene data show CDR1 as MDHEN and CDR2 as SYDVKM. The V and J ends lost 2 bases and 8 bases respectively, with 9 bases between them. CDR3 size: 12 residues. The CDR3 reads CASSLQGQGYTF. The CDR3 DNA reads as TGTGCCAGCAGTTTACAGGGTCAGGGCTACACCTTC.

The V call is TRBV5-6, the J call TRBJ2-7, with a tentative D call TRBD2 (6 bases). The CDR3 spans 16 residues. From germline, CDR1 is SGHDT and CDR2 YYEEEE. V gave up 4 bases and J gave up 0 bases, with 17 bases separating them. The DNA for the CDR3 is TGTGCCAGCAGCCCGGAAACGGGACTCAGCTCCTACGAGCAGTACTTC. Amino acid sequence: CASSPETGLSSYEQYF. The entire variable domain, with the rest obtained from reference TRBV5-6 and TRBJ2-7, is as follows: DAGVTQSPTHLIKTRGQQVTLRCSPKSGHDTVSWYQQALGQGPQFIFQYYEEEERQRGNFPDRFSGHQFPNYSSELNVNALLLGDSALYLCASSPETGLSSYEQYFGPGTRLTVT.

J is TRBJ2-5 and V is TRBV2, with 13 nucleotides matching TRBD2. V trimming: 4 bases; J trimming: 5 bases; junction bases outside the gene matches: 7. The CDR3 has 16 amino acids. From germline, CDR1 is SNHLY and CDR2 FYNNEI. The CDR3: CASSGPLTSGGETQYF. The CDR3 bases are TGTGCCAGCAGTGGACCGCTGACTAGCGGGGGGGAGACCCAGTACTTC.

The chain carries TRBV6-2 or TRBV6-3 and TRBJ2-3, with 12 positions matching TRBD2. The CDR3 has 20 residues. Germline CDR1 and CDR2: MNHEY and SVGEGT. V dropped 4 bases and J dropped 2; count of bases not matched to a gene: 16. This chain's CDR3 is CASSLFPTSGGKGFTDTQYF. The DNA for the CDR3 is TGTGCCAGCAGTTTGTTCCCCACTAGCGGGGGGAAGGGTTTCACAGATACGCAGTATTTT.

The chain links TRBV7-3 to TRBJ2-2, with D uncertain. CDR3 length equals 13 residues. Germline-derived CDR1 and CDR2 are SGHTA and FQGTGA. The V and J ends lost 5 bases and 5 bases respectively, with 9 bases between them. CDR3 protein: CASSATRTGELFF. CDR3 coding DNA: TGTGCCAGCAGCGCTACTCGAACCGGGGAGCTGTTTTTT. Together with reference TRBV7-3 and TRBJ2-2, the CDR3 gives the full variable domain: GAGVSQTPSNKVTEKGKYVELRCDPISGHTALYWYRQSLGQGPEFLIYFQGTGAADDSGLPNDRFFAVRPEGSVSTLKIQRTERGDSAVYLCASSATRTGELFFGEGSRLTVL.

The chain recombines TRBV2 with TRBJ2-3; D remains unclear. V lost 4 bases and J 2 bases, leaving 7 bases between the germline ends. The CDR3 spans 13 residues. Germline V CDR1 and CDR2: SNHLY, FYNNEI. CDR3 region: CASSGLSTDTQYF. CDR3 coding DNA: TGTGCCAGCAGTGGACTGTCCACAGATACGCAGTATTTT.

This chain connects TRBV3-1 (or the pseudogene TRBV3-2) to TRBJ1-2, with TRBD1 matching 10 bases. Germline V gene sequence: CDR1 LGHDT, CDR2 YNNKEL (reference sequence). The junction had 7 bases not matched to a gene; V was cut back by 0 bases and J by 6 bases. CDR3 length equals 16 residues. CDR3 sequence: CASSQDLAGTGDGYTF. CDR3 sequence (DNA): TGTGCCAGCAGCCAAGATCTTGCCGGGACAGGGGATGGCTACACCTTC.

The CDR3 sequence is CASRSRGTGLDEQYF. The CDR3 DNA reads as TGTGCCAGCAGGAGCCGGGGGACAGGTCTCGACGAGCAGTACTTC. This sequence joins TRBV6-5 and TRBJ2-7; 8 bases agree with TRBD1. CDR3 length equals 15 residues. Per the germline V gene, CDR1 is MNHEY and CDR2 is SVGAGI. The J segment lost 5 bases and the V segment lost 6 bases, leaving 12 bases of the junction unmatched.

CDR3 nucleotide sequence: TGTGCCAGCAGCCCGACAGGGGGCAGCTATGGCTACACCTTC. Amino acids: CASSPTGGSYGYTF. The chain joins TRBV5-4 to TRBJ1-2; 10 nucleotides line up with TRBD1. The germline V gene encodes CDR1 SGHNT and CDR2 YYREEE (reference sequence). The CDR3 extends over 14 amino acids. Unmatched junction bases numbered 4, after V lost 4 bases and J lost 4 bases.

V gene TRBV7-8 combines with J gene TRBJ2-5; D possibly corresponds to TRBD1 (6 bases). This CDR3 is 14 amino acids long. The germline gives CDR1 SGHVS, CDR2 FQNEAQ. V was shortened by 1 base and J by 2 bases, with 8 bases between the two germline ends. The CDR3 nucleotides are TGTGCCAGCAGCTTAGACAGGGATCAAGAGACCCAGTACTTC. Amino acid sequence: CASSLDRDQETQYF.

J is TRBJ2-7 and V is TRBV23-1; 8 bases align to TRBD2. TRBV23-1 is an open reading frame whose function is uncertain. This CDR3 is 14 amino acids long. The ends lost 6 bases at V and 3 bases at J; junction bases unmatched: 7. For the CDR3, the DNA is TGCGCCAGCAGAACCCGGGGGGGCCACTACGAGCAGTACGTC. As protein: CASRTRGGHYEQYV.

The genes are TRBV2 and TRBJ1-2; D might be TRBD1 (6 bases). This CDR3 is built from 15 residues. V lost 10 bases, J lost 0 bases, and 18 bases lay in between. CDR1 is SNHLY and CDR2 is FYNNEI in the germline V gene. CDR3 residues: CATDPQQGANYGYTF. The CDR3, as DNA: TGTGCCACCGACCCACAACAGGGAGCTAACTATGGCTACACCTTC.

The chain joins TRBV5-1 to TRBJ2-1; perhaps TRBD2 as D (5 bases). In germline, CDR1 is SGHRS, CDR2 YFSETQ. Trimming left V 1 base short and J 0 bases short, with 17 bases between. The CDR3 runs 18 residues. The CDR3 loop reads CASSLNSPSGSSYNEQFF. CDR3 in DNA: TGCGCCAGCAGCTTGAATAGCCCGTCGGGAAGCTCCTACAATGAGCAGTTCTTC.

V and J are TRBV25-1 and TRBJ2-1; 7 nucleotides match TRBD1. Unmatched junction bases numbered 12, after V lost 5 bases and J lost 5 bases. This CDR3 is 16 amino acids long. The germline V gene encodes CDR1 MGHDK and CDR2 SYGVNS. Here the CDR3 reads CASSSTARGLNNEQFF. CDR3 coding DNA: TGTGCCAGCAGTTCGACCGCGAGGGGGCTGAACAATGAGCAGTTCTTC.

The rearrangement uses TRBV10-3 and TRBJ2-3; 9 positions match TRBD2. The CDR3 totals 16 residues. CDR1 and CDR2 from the germline V gene are ENHRY and SYGVKD. The trim removed 3 bases at V and 0 bases at J, leaving 4 bases unmatched. The CDR3 DNA reads as TGTGCCATCAGTGAAGGTCTAGCGGGGAGCACAGATACGCAGTATTTT. Residues: CAISEGLAGSTDTQYF.

A single count supports this clone. The chain is built from TRBV12-3 or TRBV12-4 and TRBJ1-1, with TRBD1 as a possible D gene (5 bases). V was cut by 5 bases and J by 2 bases, with 9 bases left in between. The CDR3 is 13 residues long. As DNA, the CDR3 is TGTGCCAGCAGTAAAGACAGCAACACTGAAGCTTTCTTT. It yields the protein CASSKDSNTEAFF.

V and J are TRBV19 and TRBJ2-1; a weak D match, TRBD1 (5 bases). V dropped 7 bases and J dropped 6 bases, with 19 bases sitting between them. CDR3 size: 15 residues. From germline, CDR1 is LNHDA and CDR2 SQIVND (reference sequence). The CDR3 sequence is CASTSRVVGVNEQFF. The DNA for the CDR3 is TGTGCCAGTACCTCCAGGGTAGTAGGGGTCAATGAGCAGTTCTTC. Combining the CDR3 with reference TRBV19 and TRBJ2-1 gives the whole variable domain DGGITQSPKYLFRKEGQNVTLSCEQNLNHDAMYWYRQDPGQGLRLIYYSQIVNDFQKGDIAEGYSVSREKKESFPLTVTSAQKNPTAFYLCASTSRVVGVNEQFFGPGTRLTVL.